This TCR beta chain was identified during a study of lymphopenia after photon versus proton radiotherapy. Assay: immunoSEQ multiplex PCR; the TCRdb copy retains only in-frame clones and omits some. The table includes roughly 45,000 clones, approximately 85% detected once. This clone appeared a few times. Its antigen is currently unknown. This CDR3 contains 14 residues. The germline CDR1 and CDR2 sequences are LNHDA and SQIVND (reference sequence). The J segment lost 4 bases and the V segment lost 5 bases, leaving 5 bases of the junction unmatched. Notes on the study in general: After the lymphocyte nadir, photon-treated repertoires showed oligoclonal expansion, especially of CD8+ Temra cells. Under photons, naive T cells and diversity fell while effector/memory populations rose. Survival link was tested only in deceased patients; proton benefit remains a possibility.

The V and J genes are TRBV19 and TRBJ1-2, with 9 bases fitting TRBD1. Material: peripheral blood, obtained from a patient treated with photon-based radiotherapy. The sequence derives from a man aged 40-50 years with gastric cancer. CDR3 in DNA: TGTGCCAGTAGTCCCCGGACAGGGGCCTATGGCTACACCTTC. This encodes CASSPRTGAYGYTF. The variable domain in full, completed from reference TRBV19 and TRBJ1-2, reads DGGITQSPKYLFRKEGQNVTLSCEQNLNHDAMYWYRQDPGQGLRLIYYSQIVNDFQKGDIAEGYSVSREKKESFPLTVTSAQKNPTAFYLCASSPRTGAYGYTFGSGTRLTVV.